Below, 25 T cell receptor beta chains from the same sample are listed, as sequenced in a study of T cells in localized non-small cell lung cancer. The repertoire was sequenced with immunoSEQ multiplex PCR; TCRdb's copy has only in-frame clones and lacks some. Altogether approximately 12,000 clones are present, around 83% being singletons, with the ten largest covering approximately 20%. The specimen was peripheral blood, collected before any cancer treatment. These receptors were taken from a male donor at least 60 years old with stage I lung adenocarcinoma.

V is TRBV30 and J is TRBJ2-7; D assignment may be TRBD1 or TRBD2 (5 bases each). V was clipped by 0 bases and J by 9 bases, with 15 bases between them. Germline V lookup: CDR1 GTSNPN, CDR2 SVGIG (reference sequence). There are 13 residues in the CDR3. CDR3 sequence reads: CAWSVSEQGVQYF. CDR3 DNA sequence: TGTGCCTGGAGTGTAAGTGAGCAGGGAGTGCAGTACTTC.

J is TRBJ1-5 and V is TRBV2; D remains ambiguous. Germline V gene data show CDR1 as SNHLY and CDR2 as FYNNEI. Trimming removed 3 bases at V and 2 bases at J, with 8 bases between. The length of the CDR3 is 14 residues. The CDR3: CASSETRGNQPQHF. The CDR3 region has the DNA TGTGCCAGCAGTGAGACAAGGGGCAATCAGCCCCAGCATTTT.

Only one count was recorded for this clone. V usage is TRBV6-1 and J usage is TRBJ1-4, with 7 nucleotides matching TRBD1. The V and J ends lost 9 bases and 0 bases, in that order; junction bases with no gene match: 7. The germline CDR1 and CDR2 sequences are MNHNS and SASEGT. The CDR3 spans 15 residues. The CDR3 region is CASQRDRTTNEKLFF. The DNA of the CDR3 is TGTGCCAGTCAAAGGGACAGAACAACTAATGAAAAACTGTTTTTT.

V usage is TRBV19 and J usage is TRBJ2-2, with 9 bases matching TRBD2. The trim removed 3 bases at V and 6 bases at J, leaving 17 bases unmatched. Per the germline V gene, CDR1 is LNHDA and CDR2 is SQIVND (reference sequence). This CDR3 comprises 19 residues. CDR3 sequence (DNA): TGTGCCAGTAGTATTACTGTGGTGGGACTAGCAGGGAGGGCCGGGGAGCTGTTTTTT. Its translation: CASSITVVGLAGRAGELFF.

The rearrangement links TRBV15 to TRBJ1-4; a possible D gene is TRBD1 (6 bases). This CDR3 contains 14 residues. CDR1 and CDR2 (germline): LNHNV, YYDKDF (reference sequence). V was cut by 0 bases and J by 13 bases, with 15 bases left in between. Written as DNA, the CDR3 is TGTGCCACCAGCAGAGAGATCACCGAGGGGGGACTGTTTTTT. Protein: CATSREITEGGLFF.

This chain joins TRBV5-4 and TRBJ1-1; D gene ambiguous. The CDR3 has 19 residues. Trimming cost V 4 bases and J 0 bases, with 25 bases left between them. The germline gives CDR1 SGHNT, CDR2 YYREEE (reference sequence). The CDR3 coding sequence is TGTGCCAGCAGCCTGGAAGGTGGCAGACCTTACCGTATGAACACTGAAGCTTTCTTT. Its translation: CASSLEGGRPYRMNTEAFF.

This chain links TRBV6-6 with TRBJ2-1; 8 nucleotides agree with TRBD2. Germline values: CDR1 MNHNY, CDR2 SVGAGI (reference sequence). The CDR3 spans 15 residues. After removal of 5 bases from V and 5 bases from J, the junction contained 8 bases not matched to a gene. The CDR3 loop reads CASSPLSGNHNEQFF. CDR3 bases: TGTGCCAGCAGTCCCCTTAGCGGGAACCACAATGAGCAGTTCTTC.

In its sample, this clone was seen once. This chain links TRBV6-1 with TRBJ1-6, with 8 bases aligning to TRBD1. After removal of 3 bases from V and 0 bases from J, the junction contained 4 bases not matched to a gene. Germline V CDR1 and CDR2: MNHNS, SASEGT. The CDR3 length is 17 residues. The CDR3 here is CASSDRQGSSYNSPLHF. The CDR3 DNA follows: TGTGCCAGCAGTGATCGACAGGGGAGCTCCTATAATTCACCCCTCCACTTT.

The V gene is TRBV28, the J gene TRBJ2-2; D gene unclear. The CDR3 loop spans 12 amino acids. V dropped 7 bases and J dropped 6 bases, with 9 bases sitting between them. Germline CDR1 and CDR2: MDHEN and SYDVKM. Here the CDR3 DNA reads TGTGCCAGCACCCAAAGGCCCGGGGAGCTGTTTTTT. The encoded protein is CASTQRPGELFF.

The chain couples TRBV5-1 to TRBJ1-6, with a tentative D call TRBD1 (6 bases). This CDR3 has 16 residues. V lost 3 bases, J lost 6 bases, and 16 bases lay in between. Germline CDR1 SGHRS, CDR2 YFSETQ. The CDR3: CASSSRDKSGNSPLHF. In DNA, the CDR3 is TGCGCCAGCAGCTCCCGGGACAAAAGTGGTAATTCACCCCTCCACTTT.

The CDR3 region is CAWSQRANRVMNTEAFF. CDR3 nucleotides: TGTGCCTGGAGTCAAAGGGCTAACAGGGTCATGAACACTGAAGCTTTCTTT. This sequence joins TRBV30 and TRBJ1-1, with D maybe TRBD1 (6 bases). Germline CDR1 reads GTSNPN; CDR2 reads SVGIG (reference sequence). This CDR3 comprises 17 residues. Deletions cut 2 bases from V and 0 bases from J, with 19 bases between.

CDR3 amino acids: CASSDRGFVGNQPQHF. In DNA, the CDR3 is TGTGCCAGTAGCGACAGGGGGTTCGTAGGGAATCAGCCCCAGCATTTT. The V gene is TRBV19, the J gene TRBJ1-5, with TRBD1 identical over 9 bases. Germline trimming cut 6 bases from V and 4 bases from J; bases unmatched to any gene: 10. The CDR3 contains 16 residues. The germline V gene encodes CDR1 LNHDA and CDR2 SQIVND (reference sequence).

The rearrangement links TRBV29-1 to TRBJ2-1, with 11 nucleotides matching TRBD2. The V gene's germline CDR1 is SQVTM and CDR2 ANQGSEA. V gave up 7 bases and J gave up 10 bases; unmatched junction bases: 9. The CDR3 consists of 13 residues. This chain's CDR3 is CSATSGSPGEQFF. In nucleotides, the CDR3 is TGCAGCGCAACTAGCGGGAGTCCAGGGGAGCAGTTCTTC.

The V and J genes are TRBV21-1 and TRBJ2-7; no check of the table's D call, TRBD1, against the DNA was made. TRBV21-1 is an annotated pseudogene. The CDR3 covers 14 residues. CDR3 in amino acids: CASTHGTSTYEQYF. The DNA of the CDR3 is TGTGCCAGCACCCACGGGACATCAACTTACGAGCAGTACTTC.

This rearrangement joins TRBV29-1 to TRBJ2-1, with D perhaps assigned TRBD1 or TRBD2 (6 bases each). The ends were cut back, 4 bases at V and 1 base at J, with 11 bases in the middle. Germline V gene sequence: CDR1 SQVTM, CDR2 ANQGSEA. There are 14 residues in the CDR3. In DNA, the CDR3 is TGCAGCGTTGCAGGGGCGGGGTCCTACAATGAGCAGTTCTTC. It yields the protein CSVAGAGSYNEQFF.

This clone was seen a handful of times. The genes are TRBV15 and TRBJ2-1; a weak D match, TRBD2 (7 bases). CDR1 is LNHNV and CDR2 is YYDKDF in the germline V gene (reference sequence). Trimming took 1 base from V and 5 from J, leaving 15 bases between them. The CDR3 has 16 amino acids. The DNA for the CDR3 is TGTGCCACCAGCAGAGCTCTTCGGGGGGCAGACAATGAGCAGTTCTTC. This encodes CATSRALRGADNEQFF.

The chain uses TRBV19 and TRBJ2-2, with 8 bases identical to TRBD1. Trimming removed 8 bases from V and 4 bases from J; junction bases left unmatched: 0. The germline CDR1 and CDR2 sequences are LNHDA and SQIVND (reference sequence). The CDR3 length is 12 residues. CDR3 residues: CASDRGTGELFF. CDR3 nucleotides: TGTGCCAGTGACAGGGGCACCGGGGAGCTGTTTTTT.

The rearrangement joins TRBV5-1 to TRBJ1-1; 7 nucleotides line up with TRBD1. The germline V gene has CDR1 SGHRS and CDR2 YFSETQ. CDR3 length equals 14 residues. V lost 2 bases, J lost 3 bases, and 4 bases stayed unmatched. The CDR3 region has the DNA TGCGCCAGCAGCTTCCGAGACAGGGACACTGAAGCTTTCTTT. This codes for CASSFRDRDTEAFF.

CDR3 sequence: CASSPGLGRSYEQYF. Here the CDR3 DNA reads TGCGCCAGCAGCCCGGGACTTGGGAGATCCTACGAGCAGTACTTC. This sequence joins TRBV5-1 and TRBJ2-7, with D tentatively TRBD2 (6 bases). This CDR3 has 15 residues. CDR1 is SGHRS, CDR2 YFSETQ, per germline. The germline V and J ends were trimmed by 4 bases and 1 base, with 15 bases remaining between them.

V is TRBV6-5 and J is TRBJ2-5, with D uncertain. Trimming took off 2 bases at V and 2 bases at J, with 9 bases between the two ends. Germline V gives CDR1 MNHEY, CDR2 SVGAGI. The CDR3 covers 14 residues. The CDR3, as DNA: TGTGCCAGCAGTTACAGGACGCTACAAGAGACCCAGTACTTC. Translated, it gives CASSYRTLQETQYF.

The rearrangement links TRBV30 to TRBJ2-7, with 8 bases aligning to TRBD1. Germline-derived CDR1 and CDR2 are GTSNPN and SVGIG (reference sequence). The V gene end was trimmed by 5 bases and the J gene end by 6 bases; junction bases not matched to a gene: 3. This CDR3 has 11 residues. Here the CDR3 reads CAWGDRLEQYF. The CDR3 DNA reads as TGTGCCTGGGGGGACAGGCTCGAGCAGTACTTC.

This clone showed up just a few times. V gene TRBV19 combines with J gene TRBJ1-5; D gene ambiguous. This CDR3 spans 13 amino acids. V dropped 5 bases and J dropped 5 bases, with 10 bases sitting between them. Germline CDR1 reads LNHDA; CDR2 reads SQIVND (reference sequence). CDR3 residues: CASSPQVHQPQHF. CDR3 sequence (DNA): TGTGCCAGTAGTCCCCAGGTACATCAGCCCCAGCATTTT.

This chain joins TRBV18 and TRBJ2-5; D remains unclear. The CDR3 covers 13 residues. Germline loops: CDR1 KGHSH, CDR2 LQKENI. Between the trimmed V and J ends, which lost 2 bases and 1 base, there was a span of 5 bases. DNA for the CDR3: TGTGCCAGCTCACCATACAGCCAAGAGACCCAGTACTTC. Translation gives CASSPYSQETQYF.

The CDR3 DNA sequence: TGTGCCAGCAGCTCCGACTTCATGAACACTGAAGCTTTCTTT. Encoded protein: CASSSDFMNTEAFF. This rearrangement joins TRBV7-9 to TRBJ1-1; D is ambiguous. The V end lost 4 bases, the J end lost 0 bases, and 9 bases lay between the germline ends. From germline, CDR1 is SEHNR and CDR2 FQNEAQ (reference sequence). This CDR3 comprises 14 residues.

This sequence joins TRBV7-2 and TRBJ1-3, with D possibly matching TRBD1 (5 bases). Germline V gene data show CDR1 as SGHTA and CDR2 as FQGNSA. The CDR3 is made up of 13 amino acids. Trimming removed 5 bases from V and 8 bases from J, with 13 bases in between. This CDR3 reads CASSPLMGDTIYF. The CDR3 bases are TGTGCCAGCAGCCCTCTTATGGGGGACACCATATATTTT.